Listed here are 31 T cell receptor beta chains from one sample, sequenced in a study of human T cells and chemical hapten exposure. Via MiXCR, TCRdb re-called the RACE reads, giving one row per CDR3 protein. The data contain approximately 260,000 distinct CDR3 sequences, approximately 7.5% of them singletons. Indicated time point: pre-sensitization, week 0. The sample's treatment: therapeutic diphenylcyclopropenone sensitization with weekly scalp DPC. The specimen comprised whole blood, sampled in connection with sensitization to the hapten diphenylcyclopropenone (DPC). Receptor source: a man between 18 and 29 years old with alopecia areata. Some clones in this sample may be carry-over from other donors' samples.

The chain employs TRBV7-2 and TRBJ2-7; the D gene is possibly TRBD1 (5 bases). With 4 bases removed from V and 2 bases from J, the gap between germline ends came to 9 bases. The CDR3 length is 13 residues. Germline V gene lookup returns CDR1 SGHTA and CDR2 FQGNSA. DNA of the CDR3: TGTGCCAGCAGCTCGGACATAACCTACGAGCAGTACTTC. Translated, it gives CASSSDITYEQYF.

This clonotype has at least ten counts. CDR3 in amino acids: CASSLAGSLDGYTF. Written as DNA, the CDR3 is TGTGCCAGCAGCTTAGCCGGAAGTTTAGATGGCTACACCTTC. The chain couples TRBV7-2 to TRBJ1-2; D uncertain. The CDR3 runs 14 residues. CDR1 and CDR2 (germline): SGHTA, FQGNSA. Between the trimmed V and J ends, which lost 0 bases and 6 bases, there was a span of 11 bases.

This clonotype occurred many times. The V and J genes are TRBV7-9 and TRBJ2-3; the D is unclear. V dropped 1 base and J dropped 0 bases, with 8 bases sitting between them. The CDR3 runs to 15 residues. CDR1 SEHNR and CDR2 FQNEAQ come from the germline V gene (reference sequence). The CDR3 sequence is CASSLGDGSTDTQYF. In nucleotides, the CDR3 is TGTGCCAGCAGCTTAGGTGACGGTAGCACAGATACGCAGTATTTT.

As concerns this clonotype: One end of the junction is discordant with germline, which a read error may explain. The chain joins TRBV6-2 or TRBV6-3 to TRBJ2-5; D ambiguous. The V gene's germline CDR1 is MNHEY and CDR2 SVGEGT. This CDR3 has 14 amino acids. This chain's CDR3 is CANSPLGPGETQYF. The CDR3, as DNA: TGTGCCAACAGTCCTTTGGGTCCTGGAGAGACCCAGTACTTC.

The rearrangement links TRBV20-1 to TRBJ2-1; TRBD2 agrees at 10 bases. With 6 bases clipped from V and 15 bases from J, the junction kept 11 bases outside the gene matches. CDR1 is DFQATT, CDR2 SNEGSKA, per germline (reference sequence). CDR3 length: 12 residues. CDR3 region: CSAAGTSAEGFF. CDR3 bases: TGCAGTGCGGCCGGGACTAGCGCCGAGGGGTTCTTC.

The CDR3, as DNA: TGCGCCAGCAGCTGGACAGGGCCCACCGGGGAGCTGTTTTTT. It translates to CASSWTGPTGELFF. V is TRBV5-1 and J is TRBJ2-2, with 8 bases fitting TRBD1. V dropped 3 bases and J dropped 4; count of bases not matched to a gene: 2. The CDR3 is made up of 14 amino acids. Germline CDR1 reads SGHRS; CDR2 reads YFSETQ. Full variable domain (rest looked up from reference TRBV5-1 and TRBJ2-2): KAGVTQTPRYLIKTRGQQVTLSCSPISGHRSVSWYQQTPGQGLQFLFEYFSETQRNKGNFPGRFSGRQFSNSRSEMNVSTLELGDSALYLCASSWTGPTGELFFGEGSRLTVL.

The sample holds a few counts of this clonotype. The chain combines TRBV4-3 with TRBJ2-3; TRBD2 is a possible D gene (5 bases). V lost 1 base to trimming and J lost 11 bases, with 13 bases between them. CDR1 is LGHNA and CDR2 is YSLEER in the germline V gene. The CDR3 length is 13 residues. CDR3: CASSQALAGVQYF. Written as DNA, the CDR3 is TGCGCCAGCAGCCAAGCCCTGGCGGGCGTGCAGTATTTT.

This clonotype was found a few times. V gene TRBV18 combines with J gene TRBJ1-2; 10 nucleotides match TRBD1. Germline lookup yields CDR1 KGHSH and CDR2 LQKENI. J gave up 8 bases and V 3 bases, and 12 bases lay outside the gene matches. The CDR3 has 16 amino acids. CDR3 protein: CASSPLFDRGLLGYTF. As DNA, the CDR3 is TGTGCCAGCTCACCCCTCTTCGACAGGGGGCTGTTAGGCTACACCTTC. The complete variable domain, with remaining parts taken from reference TRBV18 and TRBJ1-2, reads NAGVMQNPRHLVRRRGQEARLRCSPMKGHSHVYWYRQLPEEGLKFMVYLQKENIIDESGMPKERFSAEFPKEGPSILRIQQVVRGDSAAYFCASSPLFDRGLLGYTFGSGTRLTVV.

The gene calls are TRBV20-1 and TRBJ2-7, with 7 nucleotides matching TRBD2. The CDR3 is 14 amino acids. After removal of 1 base from V and 11 bases from J, the junction contained 14 bases not matched to a gene. From germline, CDR1 is DFQATT and CDR2 SNEGSKA (reference sequence). The CDR3 sequence is CSARGPAAGAGKYF. The CDR3, as DNA: TGCAGTGCTAGAGGACCAGCCGCCGGAGCGGGGAAGTACTTC.

This clonotype appeared a few times. The V call is TRBV24-1, the J call TRBJ1-2; D is unresolved. CDR1 KGHDR and CDR2 SFDVKD come from the germline V gene. V lost 3 bases, J lost 3 bases, and 13 bases lay in between. This CDR3 comprises 15 residues. In DNA, the CDR3 is TGTGCCACCAGTGATCTGGGCAGAGCCTACTATGGCTACACCTTC. Protein: CATSDLGRAYYGYTF.

This clonotype appeared a few times. The rearrangement links TRBV9 to TRBJ1-1, with D perhaps matching TRBD1 (5 bases). This CDR3 spans 14 amino acids. V was cut by 4 bases and J by 1 base, with 11 bases left in between. Germline CDR1 and CDR2: SGDLS and YYNGEE. This chain's CDR3 is CASSPQVGNTEAFF. In DNA, the CDR3 is TGTGCCAGCAGCCCACAGGTTGGGAACACTGAAGCTTTCTTT. The full variable domain, with the rest looked up from reference TRBV9 and TRBJ1-1, is DSGVTQTPKHLITATGQRVTLRCSPRSGDLSVYWYQQSLDQGLQFLIQYYNGEERAKGNILERFSAQQFPDLHSELNLSSLELGDSALYFCASSPQVGNTEAFFGQGTRLTVV.

The V call is TRBV10-2, the J call TRBJ2-1; D is unresolved. Germline loops: CDR1 WSHSY, CDR2 SAAADI. V shed 5 bases and J shed 4 bases, with 6 bases lying between them. The CDR3 consists of 12 residues. The CDR3 sequence is CASSRRYNEQFF. Here the CDR3 DNA reads TGCGCCAGCAGTCGCCGTTACAATGAGCAGTTCTTC.

The sample holds a few counts of this clonotype. The J gene is TRBJ1-2, the V gene TRBV29-1; a possible D gene is TRBD1 (6 bases). Germline-derived CDR1 and CDR2 are SQVTM and ANQGSEA. This CDR3 is 12 amino acids long. V lost 7 bases to trimming and J lost 6 bases, with 15 bases between them. The CDR3 DNA reads TGCAGCGCAACAGACAGGTTGAATGGCTACACCTTC. This codes for CSATDRLNGYTF.

V and J are TRBV15 and TRBJ2-5, with 9 nucleotides matching TRBD1. The CDR3 consists of 17 residues. V was pared by 3 bases and J by 5 bases, with 13 bases of the junction left unmatched. In germline, CDR1 is LNHNV, CDR2 YYDKDF (reference sequence). CDR3 sequence: CATSSEQGASITETQYF. Here the CDR3 DNA reads TGTGCCACCAGCAGTGAACAGGGGGCGTCGATAACGGAGACCCAGTACTTC.

This clonotype was found a few times. The chain links TRBV29-1 to TRBJ2-5, with TRBD1 matching over 7 bases. V lost 7 bases, J lost 0 bases, and 14 bases stayed unmatched. This CDR3 region has 16 residues. The germline gives CDR1 SQVTM, CDR2 ANQGSEA. Here the CDR3 DNA reads TGCAGCGCCGAACCACAGGGGATCGTCAACCAAGAGACCCAGTACTTC. Encoded protein: CSAEPQGIVNQETQYF.

This clonotype has at least ten counts. This chain links TRBV12-3 or TRBV12-4 with TRBJ2-1; 7 bases fit TRBD2. J lost 9 bases, V lost 5 bases, and 13 bases had no gene match. The CDR3 extends over 15 amino acids. CDR3: CASSPPRGLPSEQFF. In DNA form, the CDR3 reads TGTGCCAGCAGTCCACCCCGGGGACTACCAAGTGAGCAGTTCTTC.

This clonotype was counted ten times or more. This sequence joins TRBV6-5 and TRBJ1-6; 7 bases match TRBD1. This CDR3 contains 14 residues. From germline, CDR1 is MNHEY and CDR2 SVGAGI. V lost 5 bases to trimming and J lost 9 bases; unmatched junction nucleotides: 7. CDR3 in amino acids: CASSTNRGSSPLHF. The CDR3 nucleotides read TGTGCCAGCAGTACAAACAGGGGTAGTTCACCCCTCCACTTT.

This sequence joins TRBV18 and TRBJ1-5; D uncertain. CDR1 is KGHSH and CDR2 is LQKENI in the germline V gene. This CDR3 is 14 amino acids long. Trimming stripped 6 bases from V and 4 bases from J, with 13 bases between. CDR3 DNA sequence: TGTGCCAGCTCGTTCGCTCAACGAAATCAGCCCCAGCATTTT. Translated: CASSFAQRNQPQHF. Combining the CDR3 with reference TRBV18 and TRBJ1-5 gives the whole variable domain NAGVMQNPRHLVRRRGQEARLRCSPMKGHSHVYWYRQLPEEGLKFMVYLQKENIIDESGMPKERFSAEFPKEGPSILRIQQVVRGDSAAYFCASSFAQRNQPQHFGDGTRLSIL.

In this sample, this clonotype turned up many times. The rearrangement uses TRBV12-3 or TRBV12-4 and TRBJ1-5, with TRBD1 matching over 10 bases. The CDR3 covers 16 residues. Germline trimming cut 3 bases from V and 7 bases from J; bases unmatched to any gene: 9. The CDR3 DNA reads TGTGCCAGCAGTTTGGGGACAGGGGCACGACAGCAGCCCCAGCATTTT. This codes for CASSLGTGARQQPQHF.

This clonotype was found a few times. J is TRBJ1-1 and V is TRBV6-2 or TRBV6-3; no clear D gene. The germline CDR1 and CDR2 sequences are MNHEY and SVGEGT. The CDR3 has 14 amino acids. V lost 8 bases and J 0 bases, leaving 13 bases between the germline ends. CDR3 loop: CASGLNGLNTEAFF. DNA for the CDR3: TGTGCCAGCGGGCTGAATGGGTTGAACACTGAAGCTTTCTTT.

The sample holds a few counts of this clonotype. V is TRBV20-1 and J is TRBJ2-1, with 7 nucleotides matching TRBD2. From germline, CDR1 is DFQATT and CDR2 SNEGSKA (reference sequence). The CDR3 is 13 residues long. V gave up 6 bases and J gave up 7 bases; unmatched junction bases: 9. As DNA, the CDR3 is TGCAGTGCCCCGACCCACGGGGGGAATGAGCAGTTCTTC. This gives the protein CSAPTHGGNEQFF.

This clonotype was seen a single time. This sequence joins TRBV27 and TRBJ2-7, with TRBD2 matching 10 bases. Germline loops: CDR1 MNHEY, CDR2 SMNVEV (reference sequence). The V and J ends lost 2 bases and 5 bases, in that order; junction bases with no gene match: 6. There are 15 residues in the CDR3. The CDR3 reads CASSLAGLAPNEQYF. For the CDR3, the DNA is TGTGCCAGCAGTTTAGCGGGACTAGCGCCTAACGAGCAGTACTTC.

This clonotype came up many times. The chain has TRBV6-2 or TRBV6-3 and TRBJ2-3; unclear D gene. Germline assignment: CDR1 MNHEY and CDR2 SVGEGT. Trimming took off 1 base at V and 2 bases at J, with 7 bases between the two ends. The CDR3 has 14 amino acids. CDR3 in DNA: TGTGCCAGCAGTTACTGGGCGATCACAGATACGCAGTATTTT. As protein: CASSYWAITDTQYF.

The chain employs TRBV7-8 and TRBJ2-5; D possibly corresponds to TRBD1 (7 bases). The germline CDR1 and CDR2 sequences are SGHVS and FQNEAQ. V was clipped by 5 bases and J by 3 bases, with 16 bases between them. This CDR3 spans 15 amino acids. CDR3 protein: CASSPRRGRKETQYF. The CDR3 DNA sequence: TGTGCCAGCAGCCCCCGGAGGGGGCGCAAAGAGACCCAGTACTTC.

The V and J genes are TRBV5-5 and TRBJ1-1; D possibly corresponds to TRBD1 (5 bases). V gave up 1 base and J gave up 5 bases, with 15 bases separating them. Looked up from germline, CDR1 is SGHKS and CDR2 is YYEKEE (reference sequence). The CDR3 runs to 15 residues. The chain's CDR3 is CASSLNGGDLTEAFF. For the CDR3, the DNA is TGTGCCAGCAGCTTGAACGGAGGGGACCTGACTGAAGCTTTCTTT.

This clonotype was seen a few times. The chain recombines TRBV6-2 or TRBV6-3 with TRBJ2-5; 8 bases agree with TRBD2. V dropped 0 bases and J dropped 6; count of bases not matched to a gene: 9. This CDR3 contains 16 residues. Germline lookup yields CDR1 MNHEY and CDR2 SVGEGT. In DNA, the CDR3 is TGTGCCAGCAGTTACTCGGGACTAGGGGCTGAGAAGACCCAGTACTTC. Protein: CASSYSGLGAEKTQYF.

A word on this clonotype: A much larger clone differs from this one at a single base, so this may be a read error. This chain joins TRBV6-2 or TRBV6-3 and TRBJ1-5, with D unclear. From germline, CDR1 is MNHEY and CDR2 SVGEGT. The CDR3 has 12 amino acids. CDR3 protein: CASSYRDQPHHF. CDR3 bases: TGTGCCAGCAGTTACAGAGATCAGCCCCATCATTTT.

The CDR3 is CASSSGRVGVNTGELFF. The CDR3, as DNA: TGTGCCAGTAGTAGCGGCAGGGTGGGTGTGAACACCGGGGAGCTGTTTTTT. The J gene is TRBJ2-2, the V gene TRBV19; TRBD1 is a possible D gene (5 bases). Trimming pared 4 bases from V and 1 base from J, leaving 16 bases between. Germline CDR1 LNHDA, CDR2 SQIVND (reference sequence). This CDR3 is 17 amino acids long.

The rearrangement links TRBV7-2 to TRBJ1-1, with unresolved D. Trimming removed 2 bases from V and 4 bases from J, with 8 bases in between. CDR1 and CDR2 from the germline V gene are SGHTA and FQGNSA. The CDR3 sequence is 13 residues long. In DNA form, the CDR3 reads TGTGCCAGCAGCTTACAGTGGAGCACTGAAGCTTTCTTT. It is translated as CASSLQWSTEAFF.

The sample holds a few counts of this clonotype. The rearrangement links TRBV10-3 to TRBJ1-3; no clear D. The CDR3 is 13 amino acids. Trimming cost V 5 bases and J 3 bases, with 8 bases left between them. Per the germline V gene, CDR1 is ENHRY and CDR2 is SYGVKD. CDR3 nucleotide sequence: TGTGCCATCAGTCCGGGGTTTGGAAACACCATATATTTT. It is translated as CAISPGFGNTIYF.

This clonotype was counted ten times or more. It is likely a read error, because the conserved phenylalanine at the end of the CDR3 is missing. No DNA is shown, since the ends of the CDR3 on it are uncertain; the CDR3 is the one TCRdb lists. The V gene is TRBV24-1, the J gene TRBJ1-5. Germline V gives CDR1 KGHDR, CDR2 SFDVKD. The CDR3 comprises 10 residues, both ends counted. The CDR3 is CATSDCGPSG.